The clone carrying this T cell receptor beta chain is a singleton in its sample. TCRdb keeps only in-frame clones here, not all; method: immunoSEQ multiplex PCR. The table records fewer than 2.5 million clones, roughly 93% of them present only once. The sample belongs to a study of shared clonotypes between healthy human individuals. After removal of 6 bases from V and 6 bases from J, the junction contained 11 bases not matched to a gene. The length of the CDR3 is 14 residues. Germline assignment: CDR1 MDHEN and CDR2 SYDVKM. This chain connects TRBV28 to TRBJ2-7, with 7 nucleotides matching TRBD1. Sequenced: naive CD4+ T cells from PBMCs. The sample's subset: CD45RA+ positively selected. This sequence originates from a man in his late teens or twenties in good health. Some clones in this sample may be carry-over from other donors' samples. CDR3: CASRPTGTAVEQYF. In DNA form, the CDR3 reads TGTGCCAGCAGACCTACCGGGACAGCAGTCGAGCAGTACTTC.